This T cell receptor beta chain comes out of a study of T-cell memory formation after mild COVID-19. Germline CDR1 and CDR2: SGHNT and YENEEA. The CDR3 totals 15 residues. Deletions cut 4 bases from V and 4 bases from J, with 15 bases between. TCRdb called the 5' RACE reads again in MiXCR, with one record for every CDR3 protein. The sample has hundreds of thousands of distinct CDR3 sequences; around 21% are singletons. The clonotype originates from an adult woman who had mild COVID-19 (a few samples of this study predate the infection). Cell type and time point are not known. The chain uses TRBV11-3 and TRBJ2-3; D is perhaps TRBD1 or TRBD2 (6 bases each). Material: PBMCs or a T cell subset sorted from them (not recorded which). For the CDR3, the DNA is TGTGCCAGCAGCTCCGGGGGCAGGCTGTCAGATACGCAGTATTTT. This encodes CASSSGGRLSDTQYF.